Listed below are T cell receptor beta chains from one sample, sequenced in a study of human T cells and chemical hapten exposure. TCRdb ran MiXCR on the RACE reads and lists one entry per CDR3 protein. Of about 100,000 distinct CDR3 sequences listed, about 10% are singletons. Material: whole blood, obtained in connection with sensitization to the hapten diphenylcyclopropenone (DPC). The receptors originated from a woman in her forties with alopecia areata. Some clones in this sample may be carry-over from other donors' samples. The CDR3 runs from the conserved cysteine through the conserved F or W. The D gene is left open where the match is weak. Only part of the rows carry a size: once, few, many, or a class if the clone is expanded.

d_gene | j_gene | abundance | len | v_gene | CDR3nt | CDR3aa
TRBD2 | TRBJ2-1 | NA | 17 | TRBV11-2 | TGTGCCAGCAGCTTCGCCCTAGGGACTAGCTATTACAATGAGCAGTTCTTC | CASSFALGTSYYNEQFF
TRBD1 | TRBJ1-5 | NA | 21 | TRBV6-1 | TGTGCCAGCAGTGAAGGTTATGGCAGGGGGCGCGGTATTGGAAGGGATCAGCCCCAGCATTTT | CASSEGYGRGRGIGRDQPQHF
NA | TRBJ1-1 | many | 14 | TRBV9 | TGTGCCAGCAGCGTAGTTTTGGGTAACACTGAAGCTTTCTTT | CASSVVLGNTEAFF
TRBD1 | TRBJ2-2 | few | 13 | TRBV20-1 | TGCAGTGCTAGGAAGACAGGGGCCGGGGAGCTGTTTTTT | CSARKTGAGELFF
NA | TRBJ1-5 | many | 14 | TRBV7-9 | TGTGCCAGCAGCCCACCCGGGGGGAATCAGCCCCAGCATTTT | CASSPPGGNQPQHF
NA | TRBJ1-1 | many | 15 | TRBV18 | TGTGCCAGCTCACCACAGGGGGGTCTGAACACTGAAGCTTTCTTT | CASSPQGGLNTEAFF
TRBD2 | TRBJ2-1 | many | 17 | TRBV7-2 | TGTGCCAGCAGCGGAAAAGGACTAGCGGGAGGGCTGAGTGAGCAGTTCTTC | CASSGKGLAGGLSEQFF
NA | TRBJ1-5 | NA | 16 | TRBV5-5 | TGTGCCAGCAGCATAGTGGGCAGGGCAGGCAATCAGCCCCAGCATTTT | CASSIVGRAGNQPQHF
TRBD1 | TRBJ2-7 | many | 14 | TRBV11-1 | TGTGCCAGCAGCCCCCGGGACAGGGCCCACGAGCAGTACTTC | CASSPRDRAHEQYF
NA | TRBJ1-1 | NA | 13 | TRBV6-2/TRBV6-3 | TGTGCCAGCAGTTACTCTGGACAGCCTGAAGCTTTCTTT | CASSYSGQPEAFF
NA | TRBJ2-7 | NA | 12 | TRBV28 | TGTGCCAGCTGGACAGTTTTCTACGAGCAGTACTTC | CASWTVFYEQYF
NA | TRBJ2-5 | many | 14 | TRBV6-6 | TGTGCCAGCAGTTTCATAGCGGTACAAGAGACCCAGTACTTC | CASSFIAVQETQYF
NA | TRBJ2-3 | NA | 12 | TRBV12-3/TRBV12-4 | TGTGCCAGCAGTCGCTGGGCAGATACGCAGTATTTT | CASSRWADTQYF
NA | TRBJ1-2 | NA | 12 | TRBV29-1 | TGCAGCGTTGAGAGGGGGTCTAGTGGCTACACCTTC | CSVERGSSGYTF
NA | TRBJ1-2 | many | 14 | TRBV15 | TGTGCCACCAGCAGTACCAGGATGGACTATGGCTACACCTTC | CATSSTRMDYGYTF
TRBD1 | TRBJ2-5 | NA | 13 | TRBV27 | TGTGCCAGCAGTGGACAGGGGCAAGAGACCCAGTACTTC | CASSGQGQETQYF
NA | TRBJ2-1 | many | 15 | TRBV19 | TGTGCCAGTAGTGGCAACCAGCGGGCCAACAATGAGCAGTTCTTC | CASSGNQRANNEQFF
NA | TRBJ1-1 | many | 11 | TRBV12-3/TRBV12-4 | TGTGCCACCCGGGGTGGGCACTTGGCTTTCTTT | CATRGGHLAFF
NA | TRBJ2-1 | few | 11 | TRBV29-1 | TGCAGCGTTGGACCCGGCGTTGAGCAGTTCTTC | CSVGPGVEQFF
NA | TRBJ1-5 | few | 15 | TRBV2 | TGTGCCAGCACCGCAACGGCAGGGTCAAATCAGCCCCAGCATTTT | CASTATAGSNQPQHF
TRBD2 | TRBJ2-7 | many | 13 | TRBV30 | TGTGCCTGGAGGCTAGCGGGAGGACGCGAGCAGTACTTC | CAWRLAGGREQYF
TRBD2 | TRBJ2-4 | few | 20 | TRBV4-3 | TGCGCCAGCAGCCAAGATGTCCCCACTAGCGGGAGACTTAATCAGTACATTCAGTACTTC | CASSQDVPTSGRLNQYIQYF
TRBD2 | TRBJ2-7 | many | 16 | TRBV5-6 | TGTGCCAGCAGCTTGGATGGACTAGCGGGTTCCTACGAGCAGTACTTC | CASSLDGLAGSYEQYF
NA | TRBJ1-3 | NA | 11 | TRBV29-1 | TGCAGCGTTGATAGTGGAAACACCATATATTTT | CSVDSGNTIYF
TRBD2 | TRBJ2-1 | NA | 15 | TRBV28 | TGTGCCAGCAAACTAGCGGGGAGTCTTCCCAATGAGCAGTTCTTC | CASKLAGSLPNEQFF
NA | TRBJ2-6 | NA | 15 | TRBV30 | TGTGCCTGGAGTGTTGGGGGACTTGGGGCCAACGTCCTGACTTTC | CAWSVGGLGANVLTF
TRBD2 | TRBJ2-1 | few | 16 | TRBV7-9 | TGTGCCAGCAGCTTAGGGCTAGCGGGAGTTGTGGATGAGCAGTTCTTC | CASSLGLAGVVDEQFF
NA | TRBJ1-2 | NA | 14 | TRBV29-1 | TGCAGCGTTGAAGATCTATCGGATCGGTATGGCTACACCTTC | CSVEDLSDRYGYTF
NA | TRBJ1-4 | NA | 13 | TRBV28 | TGTGCCAGCAGTTACCTTCCTCCGGGGGAACTGTTTTTT | CASSYLPPGELFF
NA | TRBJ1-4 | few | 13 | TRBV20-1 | TGCAGTGTCCGCCCCCCCGGCGGTGAAAAACTGTTTTTT | CSVRPPGGEKLFF
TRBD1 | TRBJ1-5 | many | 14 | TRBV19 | TGTGCCAGTAGTGGGGACAGGGGCTCGGGGCCCCAGCATTTT | CASSGDRGSGPQHF
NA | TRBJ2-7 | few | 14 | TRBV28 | TGTGCCAGCAGTCGGGACCAACTCTCCTACGAGCAGTACTTC | CASSRDQLSYEQYF
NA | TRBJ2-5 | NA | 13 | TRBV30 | TGTGCCTGGAGCGGGGGACCCCAAGAGACCCAGTACTTC | CAWSGGPQETQYF
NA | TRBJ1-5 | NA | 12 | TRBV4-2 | TGTGCCAGCAGCCAAGAGGATCAGCCCCAGCATTTT | CASSQEDQPQHF
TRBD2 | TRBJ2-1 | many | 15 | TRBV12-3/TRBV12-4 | TGTGCCAGCAGTTGGGGCGGGAGGGCTACAGAGGAGCAGTTCTTC | CASSWGGRATEEQFF
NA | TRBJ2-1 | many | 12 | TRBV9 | TGTGCCAGCAGCGTGGGGGCATATGAGCAGTTCTTC | CASSVGAYEQFF
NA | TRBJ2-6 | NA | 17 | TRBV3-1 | TGTGCCAGCAGCCAATCGGACACTCGCTCTGGGGCCAACGTCCTGACTTTC | CASSQSDTRSGANVLTF
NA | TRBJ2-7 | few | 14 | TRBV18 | TGTGCCAGCTCACCGGACCAGGGGCGCTACGAGCAGTACTTC | CASSPDQGRYEQYF
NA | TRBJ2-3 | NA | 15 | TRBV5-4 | TGTGCCAGCAGCTTGGTAACAAGGATCGCAGATACGCAGTATTTT | CASSLVTRIADTQYF
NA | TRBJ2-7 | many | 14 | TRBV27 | TGTGCCAGCAGTTTGTCGACAGGTCTGGGGGAGCAGTACTTC | CASSLSTGLGEQYF
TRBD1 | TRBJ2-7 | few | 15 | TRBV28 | TGTGCCAGCAGTTCCCGGACAGGGACACCCTACGAGCAGTACTTC | CASSSRTGTPYEQYF
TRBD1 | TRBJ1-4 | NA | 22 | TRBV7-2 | TGTGCCAGCAGCTTAGTCCCGGGACAGGGTAGACTCCTCTCCTCAACTAATGAAAAACTGTTTTTT | CASSLVPGQGRLLSSTNEKLFF
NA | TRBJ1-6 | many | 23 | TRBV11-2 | TGTGCCAGCAGCTTAATCCCCCCTCTCAAAAGTACGGGGTTCAGCTCCTATAATTCACCCCTCCACTTT | CASSLIPPLKSTGFSSYNSPLHF
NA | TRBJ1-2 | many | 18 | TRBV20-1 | TGCAGTGCTAGAGTAGCAGGGGCCATAACGACGACTAACTATGGCTACACCTTC | CSARVAGAITTTNYGYTF
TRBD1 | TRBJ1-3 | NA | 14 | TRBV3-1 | TGTGCCAGCAGCCAGGGACAGGGGCTTAGCACCATATATTTT | CASSQGQGLSTIYF
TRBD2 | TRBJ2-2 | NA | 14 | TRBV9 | TGTGCCAGCAGCGCGGCGACTAGCTCCGGGGAGCTGTTTTTT | CASSAATSSGELFF
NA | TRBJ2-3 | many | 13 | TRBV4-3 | TGCGCCAGCAGCCAAGATCTCCCAGATACGCAGTATTTT | CASSQDLPDTQYF
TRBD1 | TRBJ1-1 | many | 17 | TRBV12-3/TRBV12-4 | TGTGCCAGCAGTGATTATCGGGGGACAGGGACTGAAAATAAAGCTTTCTTT | CASSDYRGTGTENKAFF